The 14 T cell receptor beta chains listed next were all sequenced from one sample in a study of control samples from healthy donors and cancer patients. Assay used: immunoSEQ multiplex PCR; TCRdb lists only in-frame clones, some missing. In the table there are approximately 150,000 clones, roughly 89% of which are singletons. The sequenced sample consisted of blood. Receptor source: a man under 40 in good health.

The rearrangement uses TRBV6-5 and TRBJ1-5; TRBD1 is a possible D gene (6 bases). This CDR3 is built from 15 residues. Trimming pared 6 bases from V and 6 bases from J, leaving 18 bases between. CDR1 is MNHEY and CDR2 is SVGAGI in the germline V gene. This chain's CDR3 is CASRLQGTWSQPQHF. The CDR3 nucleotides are TGTGCCAGCAGGCTACAGGGCACTTGGAGTCAGCCCCAGCATTTT.

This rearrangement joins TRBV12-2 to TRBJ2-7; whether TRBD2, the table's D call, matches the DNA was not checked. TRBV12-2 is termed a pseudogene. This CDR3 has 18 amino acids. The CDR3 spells CASRFTPSTSGSSYEQYF. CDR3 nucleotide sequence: TGTGCAAGTCGTTTCACACCTTCAACTAGCGGGAGTTCCTACGAGCAGTACTTC.

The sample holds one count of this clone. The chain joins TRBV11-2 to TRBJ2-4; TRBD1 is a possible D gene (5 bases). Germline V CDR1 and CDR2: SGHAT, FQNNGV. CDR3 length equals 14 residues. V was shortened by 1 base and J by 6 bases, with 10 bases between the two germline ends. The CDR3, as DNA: TGTGCCAGCAGCTTAGCATCAGGGATAAACATTCAGTACTTC. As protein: CASSLASGINIQYF.

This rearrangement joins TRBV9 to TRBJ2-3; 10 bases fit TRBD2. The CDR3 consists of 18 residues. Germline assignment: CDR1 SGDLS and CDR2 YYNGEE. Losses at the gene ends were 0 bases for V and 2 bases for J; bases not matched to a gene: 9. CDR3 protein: CASSVAEGLAGVTDTQYF. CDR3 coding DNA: TGTGCCAGCAGCGTAGCGGAGGGGCTAGCGGGGGTCACAGATACGCAGTATTTT.

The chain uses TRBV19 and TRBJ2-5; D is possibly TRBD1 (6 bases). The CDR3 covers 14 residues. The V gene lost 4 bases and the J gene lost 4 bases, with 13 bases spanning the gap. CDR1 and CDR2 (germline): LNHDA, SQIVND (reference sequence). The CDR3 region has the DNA TGTGCCAGTAGTAATGGGGCAGGGGTAGAGACCCAGTACTTC. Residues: CASSNGAGVETQYF.

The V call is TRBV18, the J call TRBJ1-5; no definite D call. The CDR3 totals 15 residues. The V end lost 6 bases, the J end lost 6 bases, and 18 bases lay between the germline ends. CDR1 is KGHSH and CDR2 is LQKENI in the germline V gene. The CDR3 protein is CASSPTDRWAQPQHF. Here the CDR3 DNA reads TGTGCCAGCTCCCCTACAGACCGCTGGGCTCAGCCCCAGCATTTT.

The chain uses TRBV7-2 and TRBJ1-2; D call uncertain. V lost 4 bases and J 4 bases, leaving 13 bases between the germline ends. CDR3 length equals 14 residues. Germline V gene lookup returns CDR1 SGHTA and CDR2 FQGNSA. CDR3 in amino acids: CASSSQSGSYGYTF. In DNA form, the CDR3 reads TGTGCCAGCAGCTCACAGAGTGGGTCCTATGGCTACACCTTC.

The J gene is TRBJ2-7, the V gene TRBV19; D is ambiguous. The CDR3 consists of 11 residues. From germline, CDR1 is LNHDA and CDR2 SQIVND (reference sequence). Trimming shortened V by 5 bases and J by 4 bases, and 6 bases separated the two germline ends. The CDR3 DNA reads TGTGCCAGTAGTTCCCGATACGAGCAGTACTTC. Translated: CASSSRYEQYF.

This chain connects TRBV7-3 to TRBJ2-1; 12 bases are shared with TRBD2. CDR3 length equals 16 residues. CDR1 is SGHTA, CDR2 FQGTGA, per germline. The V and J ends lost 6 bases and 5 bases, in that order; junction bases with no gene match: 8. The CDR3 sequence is CASRAGTSGRNNEQFF. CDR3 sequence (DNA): TGTGCCAGCAGAGCAGGCACTAGCGGGAGGAACAATGAGCAGTTCTTC.

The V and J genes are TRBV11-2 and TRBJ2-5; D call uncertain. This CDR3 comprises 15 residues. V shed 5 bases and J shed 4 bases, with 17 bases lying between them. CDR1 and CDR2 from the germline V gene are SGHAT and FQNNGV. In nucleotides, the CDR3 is TGTGCCAGCAGCCCAGGACCCCTCCGTGGAGAGACCCAGTACTTC. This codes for CASSPGPLRGETQYF.

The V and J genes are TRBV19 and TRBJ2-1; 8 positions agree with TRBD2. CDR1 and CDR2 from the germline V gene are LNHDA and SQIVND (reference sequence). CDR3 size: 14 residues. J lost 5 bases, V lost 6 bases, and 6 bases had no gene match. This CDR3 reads CASRRVAGNNEQFF. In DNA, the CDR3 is TGTGCCAGTAGGAGGGTAGCGGGAAACAATGAGCAGTTCTTC.

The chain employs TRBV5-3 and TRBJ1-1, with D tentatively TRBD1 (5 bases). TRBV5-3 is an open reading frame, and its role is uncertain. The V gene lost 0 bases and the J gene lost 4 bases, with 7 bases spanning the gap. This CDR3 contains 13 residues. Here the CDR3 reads CARSLGGTTEAFF. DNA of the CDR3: TGTGCCAGAAGCTTGGGGGGGACCACTGAAGCTTTCTTT.

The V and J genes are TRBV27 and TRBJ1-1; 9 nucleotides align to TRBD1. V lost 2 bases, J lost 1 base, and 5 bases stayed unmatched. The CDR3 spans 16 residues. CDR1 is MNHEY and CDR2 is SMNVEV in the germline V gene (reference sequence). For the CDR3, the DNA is TGTGCCAGCAGTTTAAGGGACAGGGAAAGGAACACTGAAGCTTTCTTT. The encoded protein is CASSLRDRERNTEAFF.

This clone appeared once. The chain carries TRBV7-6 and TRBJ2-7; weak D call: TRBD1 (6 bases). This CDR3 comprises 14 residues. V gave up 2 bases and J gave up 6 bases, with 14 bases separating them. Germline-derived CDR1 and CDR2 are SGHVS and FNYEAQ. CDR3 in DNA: TGTGCCAGCAGCTTACTGGGCAGGGGTGCCGAGCAGTACTTC. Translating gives CASSLLGRGAEQYF.